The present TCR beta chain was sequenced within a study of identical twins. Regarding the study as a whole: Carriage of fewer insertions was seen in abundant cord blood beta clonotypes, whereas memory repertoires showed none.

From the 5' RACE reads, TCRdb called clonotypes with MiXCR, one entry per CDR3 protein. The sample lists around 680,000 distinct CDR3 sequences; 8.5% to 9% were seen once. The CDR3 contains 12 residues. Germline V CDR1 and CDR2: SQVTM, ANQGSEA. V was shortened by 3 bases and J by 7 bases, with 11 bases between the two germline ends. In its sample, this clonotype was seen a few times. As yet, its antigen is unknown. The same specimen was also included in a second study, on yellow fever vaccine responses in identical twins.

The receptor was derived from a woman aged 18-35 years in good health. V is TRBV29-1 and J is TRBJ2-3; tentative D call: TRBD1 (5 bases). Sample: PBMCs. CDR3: CSVEIRAYTQYF. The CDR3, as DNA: TGCAGCGTTGAGATCAGGGCCTATACGCAGTATTTT.